This T cell receptor beta chain originates from a study of cytomegalovirus exposure and HLA in healthy donors. Study findings and constraints: The CMV antigen specificity of a few CMV-associated chains was confirmed through in vitro analysis.

About this clone: What it recognizes is unknown.

This CDR3 has 14 residues. Germline lookup yields CDR1 KGHSH and CDR2 LQKENI. V dropped 5 bases and J dropped 3 bases, with 10 bases sitting between them. It was with 60 Vbeta and 13 Jbeta primers that the PCR ran. Sequenced by immunoSEQ multiplex PCR; TCRdb stores in-frame clones only, minus some. The sample holds about 73,000 clones; 75% are singletons and the top ten take around an eighth. This chain links TRBV18 with TRBJ2-2; D unresolved. What was sequenced was PBMCs. The sequence derives from a man aged 70-80 years in good health and CMV-seronegative. In DNA, the CDR3 is TGTGCCAGCTCAGAGCGACGGGACACCGGGGAGCTGTTTTTT. This gives the protein CASSERRDTGELFF.